The next 4 T cell receptor beta chains were all read from a single sample in a study of T cell changes during pregnancy in multiple sclerosis. Generated by immunoSEQ multiplex PCR, the TCRdb table keeps only in-frame clones and is missing some. The table lists 45,000 to 50,000 clones, around 94% of them singletons, with around 0.38% in the top ten. The sample in question was CD4+ T cells from peripheral blood mononuclear cells, obtained in the second trimester of pregnancy. These receptors were collected from a female donor in good health, enrolled as a control in a pregnancy study.

This clone appeared a single time. At one of its ends the junction is not consistent with the germline gene, which may arise from a read error. The chain employs TRBV11-3 and TRBJ2-3; 7 bases align to TRBD2. In germline, CDR1 is SGHNT, CDR2 YENEEA. The CDR3 is made up of 13 amino acids. CDR3 bases: TGTGCCGGCAGCTTTGGGGGGGCAGATACGCAGTATTTT. It yields the protein CAGSFGGADTQYF.

This chain uses TRBV21-1 with TRBJ1-5; the D call in the table, TRBD1, was not verified against the DNA. TRBV21-1 is given as a pseudogene. The CDR3 runs 13 residues. CDR3: CASPTGADQPQHF. DNA of the CDR3: TGTGCCAGCCCCACAGGGGCCGATCAGCCCCAGCATTTT.

The genes are TRBV6-6 and TRBJ1-5; 7 bases align to TRBD1. The CDR3 has 14 residues. V shed 2 bases and J 5 bases; nucleotides not matched to a gene: 3. Germline CDR1 MNHNY, CDR2 SVGAGI (reference sequence). CDR3 amino acids: CASSYGTEDQPQHF. Here the CDR3 DNA reads TGTGCCAGCAGTTACGGGACAGAAGATCAGCCCCAGCATTTT.

The chain recombines TRBV9 with TRBJ1-6; D is uncertain. This CDR3 is built from 17 residues. V gave up 4 bases and J gave up 6 bases, with 20 bases separating them. Germline-derived CDR1 and CDR2 are SGDLS and YYNGEE. CDR3 sequence (DNA): TGTGCCAGCAGCTCCCCTACGGGAGGACGGTCTAATTCACCCCTCCACTTT. Its translation is CASSSPTGGRSNSPLHF.